A single sample gave rise to the 28 T cell receptor beta chains below, sequenced in a study of T cells expressing NK-cell markers. Following a re-call of the 5' RACE reads, TCRdb has one entry per CDR3 protein and lacks DNA. The sample yields about 160,000 distinct CDR3 sequences, of which the top ten take up approximately 18%. The sequenced sample consisted of blood T cells: a sorted CD56 or NKG2C T cell subset, CD4+ or CD8+ T cells, or bulk PBMC T cells (not recorded which). Receptor source: a woman between 18 and 75 years old in good health.

The chain combines TRBV4-2 with TRBJ1-4; lacking DNA, the TRBD1 call made by TCRdb goes unchecked. The CDR3 is 16 amino acids. Germline V lookup: CDR1 LGHNA, CDR2 YNFKEQ. CDR3 in amino acids: CASLGLVGSTNEKLFF.

The chain employs TRBV5-1 and TRBJ1-1; lacking DNA, the TRBD1 call made by TCRdb goes unchecked. The CDR3 loop spans 15 amino acids. Germline CDR1 is SGHRS and CDR2 is YFSETQ. CDR3 loop: CASSIETGKNTEAFF.

The gene calls are TRBV12-5 and TRBJ2-2. The CDR3 runs to 14 residues. Germline-derived CDR1 and CDR2 are LGHNT and FRNRAP. The CDR3: CASGLGAYTGELFF. The complete variable domain, with remaining parts taken from reference TRBV12-5 and TRBJ2-2, reads DARVTQTPRHKVTEMGQEVTMRCQPILGHNTVFWYRQTMMQGLELLAYFRNRAPLDDSGMPKDRFSAEMPDATLATLKIQPSEPRDSAVYFCASGLGAYTGELFFGEGSRLTVL.

The V call is TRBV6-5, the J call TRBJ2-7; TCRdb's D call of TRBD2 is untestable without DNA. Per the germline V gene, CDR1 is MNHEY and CDR2 is SVGAGI. There are 15 residues in the CDR3. The CDR3 reads CASSYSGAAAYEQYF.

The chain uses TRBV18 and TRBJ1-1; without DNA, the TCRdb call of TRBD1 cannot be checked. The CDR3 loop spans 16 amino acids. Germline CDR1 KGHSH, CDR2 LQKENI. This CDR3 is CASSPVGQGGNTEAFF.

V and J are TRBV5-1 and TRBJ2-7; TCRdb outputs TRBD1, but without DNA this stays unchecked. Germline V gives CDR1 SGHRS, CDR2 YFSETQ. The CDR3 loop spans 17 amino acids. The CDR3 loop is CASSLAIGTGRAYEQYF. Full variable domain (outside the CDR3, taken from reference TRBV5-1 and TRBJ2-7): KAGVTQTPRYLIKTRGQQVTLSCSPISGHRSVSWYQQTPGQGLQFLFEYFSETQRNKGNFPGRFSGRQFSNSRSEMNVSTLELGDSALYLCASSLAIGTGRAYEQYFGPGTRLTVT.

V gene TRBV7-9 combines with J gene TRBJ2-5; TCRdb returns TRBD1, unconfirmable since there is no DNA. CDR1 is SEHNR, CDR2 FQNEAQ, per germline (reference sequence). This CDR3 comprises 14 residues. CDR3 sequence reads: CASSYIGQEETQYF.

The chain employs TRBV6-5 and TRBJ2-2; TCRdb returns TRBD2, unconfirmable since there is no DNA. The CDR3 runs to 15 residues. Per the germline V gene, CDR1 is MNHEY and CDR2 is SVGAGI. The CDR3 sequence is CASSLTSGTGGELFF.

The CDR3 loop reads CASSPYGSGEYNEQFF. The chain carries TRBV7-3 and TRBJ2-1; TCRdb gives TRBD2 as the D gene, but with no DNA this cannot be confirmed. The CDR3 has 16 residues. Germline CDR1 reads SGHTA; CDR2 reads FQGTGA.

The chain joins TRBV3-1 to TRBJ2-5; without DNA, the TCRdb call of TRBD1 cannot be checked. Germline V gene lookup returns CDR1 LGHDT and CDR2 YNNKEL (reference sequence). This CDR3 is built from 16 residues. The CDR3: CASSPRGRGGRETQYF.

The V call is TRBV4-1, the J call TRBJ1-1; there is no DNA to check the TCRdb D call of TRBD1. The CDR3 runs 16 residues. The V gene's germline CDR1 is MGHRA and CDR2 YSYEKL. The CDR3 sequence: CASSQTPGTGVTEAFF.

The rearrangement uses TRBV7-8 and TRBJ1-2; absent DNA, TCRdb's TRBD1 call cannot be checked. Germline loops: CDR1 SGHVS, CDR2 FQNEAQ. This CDR3 comprises 15 residues. The CDR3 is CASSLGHVGTYGYTF.

V usage is TRBV2 and J usage is TRBJ1-6; TCRdb designates TRBD1, a call that cannot be tested without DNA. Per the germline V gene, CDR1 is SNHLY and CDR2 is FYNNEI. The CDR3 has 15 amino acids. The CDR3 sequence is CASREMRQGGLALHF.

The genes are TRBV11-2 and TRBJ1-1; TCRdb returns TRBD1, unconfirmable since there is no DNA. The germline V gene has CDR1 SGHAT and CDR2 FQNNGV. The length of the CDR3 is 15 residues. The CDR3 here is CASSWGGSLNTEAFF.

This chain links TRBV29-1 with TRBJ2-7; TCRdb names TRBD1, which stays unverified in the absence of DNA. Germline V gene sequence: CDR1 SQVTM, CDR2 ANQGSEA. The CDR3 covers 12 residues. CDR3 in amino acids: CSVDTGKGEQYF.

J is TRBJ1-2 and V is TRBV6-1; the TRBD1 assignment by TCRdb is unverifiable without DNA. Germline-derived CDR1 and CDR2 are MNHNS and SASEGT. The CDR3 runs 16 residues. The CDR3 sequence: CASKALGQGAHYGYTF.

This CDR3 reads CASSHAGGWETQYF. V gene TRBV7-8 combines with J gene TRBJ2-5; TCRdb returns TRBD1, unconfirmable since there is no DNA. From germline, CDR1 is SGHVS and CDR2 FQNEAQ. The length of the CDR3 is 14 residues.

The rearrangement links TRBV7-3 to TRBJ2-3. Germline V gene data show CDR1 as SGHTA and CDR2 as FQGTGA. The length of the CDR3 is 13 residues. The chain's CDR3 is CASSYGPTDTQYF.

The chain couples TRBV28 to TRBJ1-2; the D gene TCRdb calls, TRBD1, cannot be checked with no DNA. The CDR3 runs to 13 residues. From germline, CDR1 is MDHEN and CDR2 SYDVKM. CDR3 sequence reads: CASRDGTNYGYTF.

CDR3 residues: CASSSPQRTGGYTF. This chain uses TRBV5-1 with TRBJ1-2. The CDR3 is 14 amino acids. Germline V gene lookup returns CDR1 SGHRS and CDR2 YFSETQ.

This chain's CDR3 is CATGRSTDTQYF. The chain recombines TRBV12-3 or TRBV12-4 with TRBJ2-3. The CDR3 contains 12 residues.

This rearrangement joins TRBV18 to TRBJ1-1. Germline V gene data show CDR1 as KGHSH and CDR2 as LQKENI. The CDR3 sequence is 15 residues long. The CDR3 is CASSPGGEMNTEAFF.

Here the CDR3 reads CASSQVSRDRDREQFF. The V gene is TRBV14, the J gene TRBJ2-1; TCRdb names TRBD1, which stays unverified in the absence of DNA. The CDR3 has 16 amino acids. Germline CDR1 SGHDN, CDR2 FVKESK.

This chain uses TRBV5-1 with TRBJ2-7; TCRdb calls TRBD1, which cannot be checked without DNA. The germline CDR1 and CDR2 sequences are SGHRS and YFSETQ. The CDR3 runs 15 residues. Here the CDR3 reads CASSLARGRAGEQYF.

V is TRBV12-3 or TRBV12-4 and J is TRBJ1-2; absent DNA, TCRdb's TRBD1 call cannot be checked. The CDR3 contains 13 residues. The CDR3: CASSLQGNYGYTF.

The chain carries TRBV4-2 and TRBJ1-1; as DNA is missing, the TRBD1 call by TCRdb cannot be tested. From germline, CDR1 is LGHNA and CDR2 YNFKEQ. The CDR3 consists of 15 residues. The CDR3 here is CASSPATGLNTEAFF.

The J gene is TRBJ2-1, the V gene TRBV24-1; the D call of TRBD2 rests on TCRdb alone, since no DNA is present to check it. Germline values: CDR1 KGHDR, CDR2 SFDVKD. The CDR3 has 15 amino acids. This CDR3 reads CATPGLSSSYNEQFF.

This rearrangement joins TRBV11-2 to TRBJ2-3; as DNA is missing, the TRBD1 call by TCRdb cannot be tested. Per the germline V gene, CDR1 is SGHAT and CDR2 is FQNNGV. CDR3 length equals 15 residues. The CDR3 loop reads CASSLNAGPVDTQYF.